The clone carrying this T cell receptor (beta chain) was counted ten times or more. What it binds is unknown. Researchers isolated at least 7 million PBMCs per sample. Sample-barcoded 5' priming and a J-beta primer mix drove a second PCR of roughly 6 to 12 cycles. TCRdb re-analysed the 5' RACE reads in MiXCR, keeping a single row per CDR3 protein. The sample has 540,000 or so distinct CDR3 sequences; approximately 25% are singletons. The data were taken from a study of blood T cells in healthy people across ages. General study results and limits: Donor CMV status was unknown, possibly confounding expanded clonotype changes. A greater number of naive CD4+ cells and higher diversity distinguished long-lived donors from aged donors. Correlation between TCR beta diversity and naive T cell percentage was strong.

The clonotype originates from a woman in her 70s in good health. Sequencing was done on a sample of blood.

In DNA form, the CDR3 reads TGCAGCGTACGGAACAGGGGCAAACAAGAGACCCAGTACTTC. It yields the protein CSVRNRGKQETQYF. The genes are TRBV29-1 and TRBJ2-5; 7 bases line up with TRBD1. From germline, CDR1 is SQVTM and CDR2 ANQGSEA. The CDR3 loop spans 14 amino acids. Trimming removed 6 bases from V and 2 bases from J; junction bases left unmatched: 9.